The sequence of this TCR beta chain was determined in a study of blood T cell repertoires in COVID-19. Study-level background: There were acute and convalescent COVID-19 samples, and they came from the United States, Italy and Spain. T cells, B-cell-depleted T cells, or PBMCs provided the cDNA or gDNA that served as material.

Original processing methods: The authors estimated nucleated cell counts from reference gene primer amplification. Sequencing was performed with immunoSEQ multiplex PCR; in TCRdb, only in-frame clones are kept and a portion is missing. Clonal size and the V and J genes are those of that table, whereas D and trimming came from the DNA. Of 220,000 or so clones listed, roughly four fifths are singletons. V was pared by 1 base and J by 2 bases, with 14 bases between. There are 16 residues in the CDR3. Germline loops: CDR1 SGHAT, CDR2 FQNNGV. The receptor was derived from a woman aged 25 to 45 who had recovered from COVID-19. The rearrangement links TRBV11-2 to TRBJ1-2, with D possibly being TRBD1 (5 bases). The sequencing sample was made of peripheral blood. The CDR3 sequence: CASSLVGQGTNYGYTF. In DNA form, the CDR3 reads TGTGCCAGCAGCTTAGTGGGGCAGGGCACGAACTATGGCTACACCTTC. Using reference TRBV11-2 and TRBJ1-2 for the parts outside the CDR3, the full variable domain is EAGVAQSPRYKIIEKRQSVAFWCNPISGHATLYWYQQILGQGPKLLIQFQNNGVVDDSQLPKDRFSAERLKGVDSTLKIQPAKLEDSAVYLCASSLVGQGTNYGYTFGSGTRLTVV.